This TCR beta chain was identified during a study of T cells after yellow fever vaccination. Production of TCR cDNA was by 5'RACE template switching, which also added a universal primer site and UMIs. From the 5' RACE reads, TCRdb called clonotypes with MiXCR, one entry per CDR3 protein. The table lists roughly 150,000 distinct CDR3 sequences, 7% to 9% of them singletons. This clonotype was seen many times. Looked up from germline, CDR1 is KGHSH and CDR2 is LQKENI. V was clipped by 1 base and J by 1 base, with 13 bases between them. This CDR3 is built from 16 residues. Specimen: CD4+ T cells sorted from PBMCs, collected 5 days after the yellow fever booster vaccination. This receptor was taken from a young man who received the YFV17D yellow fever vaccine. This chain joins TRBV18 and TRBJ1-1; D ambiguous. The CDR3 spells CASSPQVRVGNTEAFF. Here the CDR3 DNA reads TGTGCCAGCTCACCACAAGTGCGGGTAGGGAACACTGAAGCTTTCTTT. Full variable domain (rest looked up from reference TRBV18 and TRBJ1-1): NAGVMQNPRHLVRRRGQEARLRCSPMKGHSHVYWYRQLPEEGLKFMVYLQKENIIDESGMPKERFSAEFPKEGPSILRIQQVVRGDSAAYFCASSPQVRVGNTEAFFGQGTRLTVV.